This note documents a single T cell receptor beta chain sequence. The table came from immunoSEQ multiplex PCR; TCRdb's copy has only in-frame clones and leaves some out. The table has about 100,000 clones, around 92% seen once; the top ten hold about 1.9%. The entry originates in a study of T cell changes during pregnancy in multiple sclerosis. CDR3 length: 14 amino acids. V lost 10 bases and J lost 5, with 20 bases in between. Germline assignment: CDR1 MNHNS and CDR2 SASEGT. This TCR was recovered from a female donor with multiple sclerosis, enrolled in a pregnancy study. The chain employs TRBV6-1 and TRBJ1-1; the D is unclear. Source: peripheral blood, taken after pregnancy. CDR3: CAIFPRVAQTEAFF. In nucleotides, the CDR3 is TGTGCCATATTCCCGAGGGTGGCCCAGACTGAAGCTTTCTTT.